These T cell receptor beta chains were read from a single sample in a study of CD8 T cells in ankylosing spondylitis. A single record per CDR3 protein comes from TCRdb applying MiXCR to the 5' RACE reads. The sample holds about 240,000 distinct CDR3 sequences; roughly 8.6% are singletons and the top ten take around 6.8%. Material for sequencing was blood, either unsorted or a sorted T cell fraction (not recorded which). Receptor source: a male donor with ankylosing spondylitis or in good health (not recorded which). CDR3s include the opening cysteine and the closing phenylalanine or tryptophan. The D gene is left open where the match is weak. Clone size is not always given. Where it is, it says once, few, many or a class for expanded clones.

j_call clone_size v_call d_call cdr3_nt cdr3_aa
TRBJ2-3 many TRBV5-1 . TGCGCCAGCAGCCTTCTTGGCACAGATACGCAGTATTTT CASSLLGTDTQYF
TRBJ2-2 many TRBV2 . TGTGCCAGCACGACTGGGAACACCGGGGAGCTGTTTTTT CASTTGNTGELFF
TRBJ2-1 few TRBV6-5 TRBD2 TGTGCCAGCAGTTACCGGGGACTAGCGGGGGGGACAAACAATGAGCAGTTCTTC CASSYRGLAGGTNNEQFF
TRBJ2-5 many TRBV5-1 . TGCGCCAGCAGGATACAACGACAAGAGACCCAGTACTTC CASRIQRQETQYF
TRBJ2-5 many TRBV5-1 . TGCGCCAGCAGCCTCGAGGGGTACCAAGAGACCCAGTACTTC CASSLEGYQETQYF
TRBJ1-3 many TRBV28 . TGTGCCAGCGCACCGGCGGAGAGACACTCTGGAAACACCATATATTTT CASAPAERHSGNTIYF
TRBJ1-1 many TRBV12-3/TRBV12-4 . TGTGCCAGCAGTTTAAGGTGGACGTCTGAAGCTTTCTTT CASSLRWTSEAFF
TRBJ2-5 many TRBV4-3 TRBD1 TGCGCCAGCAGCCGCGGACAGGGGGTCCAAGAGACCCAGTACTTC CASSRGQGVQETQYF
TRBJ1-1 many TRBV9 . TGTGCCAGCAGCGTAGTGTACGAGAACACTGAAGCTTTCTTT CASSVVYENTEAFF
TRBJ2-3 many TRBV15 TRBD2 TGTGCCACCAGCCATTATAGCGGGAGCACAGATACGCAGTATTTT CATSHYSGSTDTQYF
TRBJ1-5 few TRBV6-2/TRBV6-3 . TGTGCCAGCAGTTACTCGATGGTCCGATGGCAGCCCCAGCATTTT CASSYSMVRWQPQHF
TRBJ2-1 . TRBV30 TRBD2 TGTGCCTATGCTACTGGGAGCGGGAGGGCCGGAGCCTACAATGAGCAGTTCTTC CAYATGSGRAGAYNEQFF
TRBJ1-2 many TRBV5-1 . TGCGCCAGCAACGCCCGGGGTCCCCTCTATGGCTACACCTTC CASNARGPLYGYTF
TRBJ2-2 many TRBV7-2 . TGTGCCAGCAGCCCAGGGGCGTACTACAACACCGGGGAGCTGTTTTTT CASSPGAYYNTGELFF
TRBJ1-2 many TRBV11-1 . TGTGCCAGCAGCCCGAGGGGGGACGGCTACACCTTC CASSPRGDGYTF
TRBJ2-3 . TRBV4-2 . TGTGCCAGCAGCCAAGGGGGTAGCACAGATACGAAGTATTTT CASSQGGSTDTKYF
TRBJ2-1 few TRBV5-1 . TGCGCCAGCAGCTTGGAAGGGGCGAATCATGAGCAGTTCTTC CASSLEGANHEQFF
TRBJ1-5 many TRBV12-3/TRBV12-4 . TGTGCCAGCAGGAAATGGAGCAATCAGCCCCAGCATTTT CASRKWSNQPQHF
TRBJ1-4 many TRBV7-2 . TGTGCCAGCAGCTTAGGAGGGAACGAAAAACTGTTTTTT CASSLGGNEKLFF
TRBJ2-2 many TRBV18 . TGTGCCAGCTCAAAACGGGGCATCGGGGAGCTGTTTTTT CASSKRGIGELFF
TRBJ2-3 many TRBV11-2 . TGTGCCAGCAGCTCCAGGGTATTCGCAGATACGCAGTATTTT CASSSRVFADTQYF
TRBJ2-4 many TRBV12-3/TRBV12-4 . TGTGCCAGCAGCCTACTCCCGGGGAATCAGTACTTC CASSLLPGNQYF
TRBJ2-7 many TRBV20-1 . TGCAGTGCTAGAGATGATGCGGAAAGCGAGCAGTACTTC CSARDDAESEQYF
TRBJ2-7 few TRBV4-2 TRBD1 TGTGCCAGCAGCCAAGTACAGGGGGCTGGCGAGCAGTACTTC CASSQVQGAGEQYF
TRBJ1-2 many TRBV6-1 . TGTGCCAGCAGCCGTCTTTCAACGGGCGATGGCTACACCTTC CASSRLSTGDGYTF
TRBJ1-1 . TRBV18 . TGTGCCAGCTCACCGGCCCCGGGGACTGAAGCTTTCTTT CASSPAPGTEAFF
TRBJ2-7 few TRBV12-3/TRBV12-4 TRBD2 TGTGCCAGCAGCGGGACTAGCGGGACCGTTCGGTACGAGCAGTACTTC CASSGTSGTVRYEQYF
TRBJ2-2 many TRBV6-5 . TGTGCCAGCAGTTACTCTCCTAGCGCAAGCTACTACACCGGGGAGCTGTTTTTT CASSYSPSASYYTGELFF
TRBJ2-7 many TRBV18 TRBD1 TGTGCCAGCTCACCAGCGACAGGGGGCTTTTACGAGCAGTACTTC CASSPATGGFYEQYF
TRBJ2-7 many TRBV29-1 TRBD2 TGCAGCGTTACTAAAGCGGGAGTACCGTACGAGCAGTACTTC CSVTKAGVPYEQYF
TRBJ2-2 many TRBV20-1 TRBD1 TGCAGTGCGAGAGACAGGGGGCGCGGCACCGGGGAGCTGTTTTTT CSARDRGRGTGELFF
TRBJ2-5 many TRBV29-1 TRBD2 TGCAGCATCTCCCCAGCGGGACTAGCTTTTCAAGAGACCCAGTACTTC CSISPAGLAFQETQYF
TRBJ1-1 many TRBV3-1 . TGTGCCAGCACCTCCCTCGGTCGGGACACCATGAACACTGAAGCTTTCTTT CASTSLGRDTMNTEAFF
TRBJ2-3 many TRBV29-1 . TGCAGCGTTGAAGGGGGGGCGGGAGATACGCAGTATTTT CSVEGGAGDTQYF
TRBJ2-7 many TRBV12-3/TRBV12-4 . TGTGCCAGCAGTTTAAGCACAGAAGTATACGAGCAGTACTTC CASSLSTEVYEQYF
TRBJ1-2 many TRBV24-1 . TGTGCCACCAGCCCTACGACCCCTGGACACGCCGCTGGCTACACCTTC CATSPTTPGHAAGYTF
TRBJ2-5 . TRBV4-1 . TGCGCCAGCAGCCAAGGGCGGGAAGGCGAGACCCAGTACTTC CASSQGREGETQYF
TRBJ2-5 few TRBV5-5 . TGTGCCAGCAGCTTGGAGCTTGCCTGGGAGACCCAGTACTTC CASSLELAWETQYF